Listed below are T cell receptor beta chains from one sample, sequenced in a study of cytomegalovirus exposure and HLA in healthy donors. TCRdb's table, derived via immunoSEQ multiplex PCR, lists solely in-frame clones and lacks some. Of roughly 150,000 clones listed, 75% to 90% are singletons. The specimen was PBMCs. These receptors originate from a female donor in good health and CMV-seronegative. Each CDR3 is given with its conserved first and last residue. Each record gives: clone size, J gene, V gene, D gene, CDR3 protein, CDR3 DNA. D genes are given only for firm matches. Expanded clones get a size class; other rows say once, few or many, or leave the size out.

clone size: -
J gene: TRBJ2-7
V gene: TRBV10-3
D gene: -
CDR3 protein: CAIREPSSSYEQYF
CDR3 DNA: TGTGCCATCAGGGAACCTAGCAGCTCCTACGAGCAGTACTTC

clone size: -
J gene: TRBJ1-3
V gene: TRBV9
D gene: -
CDR3 protein: CASSVEGGRAGNTIYF
CDR3 DNA: TGTGCCAGCAGCGTAGAAGGGGGGAGGGCTGGAAACACCATATATTTT

clone size: -
J gene: TRBJ2-3
V gene: TRBV6-5
D gene: TRBD1
CDR3 protein: CASSRTGTDTQYF
CDR3 DNA: TGTGCCAGCAGCCGGACAGGAACAGATACGCAGTATTTT

clone size: -
J gene: TRBJ1-5
V gene: TRBV28
D gene: TRBD1
CDR3 protein: CASSVTGALSAQHF
CDR3 DNA: TGTGCCAGCAGTGTGACAGGGGCTCTATCGGCCCAGCATTTT

clone size: -
J gene: TRBJ2-2
V gene: TRBV5-6
D gene: TRBD1
CDR3 protein: CASSKDRGVTGELFF
CDR3 DNA: TGTGCCAGCAGCAAAGACAGGGGAGTGACCGGGGAGCTGTTTTTT

clone size: -
J gene: TRBJ1-1
V gene: TRBV28
D gene: TRBD1
CDR3 protein: CASSPRTGTEAFF
CDR3 DNA: TGTGCCAGCAGTCCTCGGACAGGCACTGAAGCTTTCTTT

clone size: -
J gene: TRBJ1-1
V gene: TRBV28
D gene: TRBD1
CDR3 protein: CASRTGEGFTEAFF
CDR3 DNA: TGTGCCAGCAGGACAGGGGAAGGGTTCACTGAAGCTTTCTTT

clone size: -
J gene: TRBJ1-2
V gene: TRBV6-5
D gene: -
CDR3 protein: CASSYDSISGYTF
CDR3 DNA: TGTGCCAGCAGTTACGACAGTATCTCTGGCTACACCTTC

clone size: -
J gene: TRBJ2-5
V gene: TRBV5-1
D gene: TRBD2
CDR3 protein: CASSLGLAGLQETQYF
CDR3 DNA: TGCGCCAGCAGCCTTGGACTAGCGGGCCTCCAAGAGACCCAGTACTTC

clone size: -
J gene: TRBJ1-5
V gene: TRBV6-5
D gene: -
CDR3 protein: CASSQGYSNQPQHF
CDR3 DNA: TGTGCCAGCAGTCAGGGTTATAGCAATCAGCCCCAGCATTTT

clone size: -
J gene: TRBJ2-7
V gene: TRBV28
D gene: TRBD2
CDR3 protein: CASSLGTSGSEQYF
CDR3 DNA: TGTGCCAGCAGCCTAGGGACTAGCGGGAGCGAGCAGTACTTC

clone size: -
J gene: TRBJ2-6
V gene: TRBV28
D gene: -
CDR3 protein: CASSLGGGANVLTF
CDR3 DNA: TGTGCCAGCAGTTTAGGCGGAGGGGCCAACGTCCTGACTTTC

clone size: -
J gene: TRBJ1-4
V gene: TRBV11-2
D gene: -
CDR3 protein: CASSHGVINEKLFF
CDR3 DNA: TGTGCCAGCAGCCACGGGGTCATTAATGAAAAACTGTTTTTT

clone size: -
J gene: TRBJ2-5
V gene: TRBV5-8
D gene: TRBD1
CDR3 protein: CASSYGTGGPQETQYF
CDR3 DNA: TGTGCCAGCAGTTATGGGACAGGGGGCCCCCAAGAGACCCAGTACTTC

clone size: -
J gene: TRBJ2-3
V gene: TRBV7-8
D gene: TRBD2
CDR3 protein: CASSLGIAGGPDTQYF
CDR3 DNA: TGTGCCAGCAGCTTAGGGATTGCGGGAGGGCCGGATACGCAGTATTTT

clone size: once
J gene: TRBJ2-1
V gene: TRBV5-1
D gene: TRBD1
CDR3 protein: CASSLARTGGYNEQFF
CDR3 DNA: TGCGCCAGCAGCTTGGCAAGGACAGGGGGTTACAATGAGCAGTTCTTC